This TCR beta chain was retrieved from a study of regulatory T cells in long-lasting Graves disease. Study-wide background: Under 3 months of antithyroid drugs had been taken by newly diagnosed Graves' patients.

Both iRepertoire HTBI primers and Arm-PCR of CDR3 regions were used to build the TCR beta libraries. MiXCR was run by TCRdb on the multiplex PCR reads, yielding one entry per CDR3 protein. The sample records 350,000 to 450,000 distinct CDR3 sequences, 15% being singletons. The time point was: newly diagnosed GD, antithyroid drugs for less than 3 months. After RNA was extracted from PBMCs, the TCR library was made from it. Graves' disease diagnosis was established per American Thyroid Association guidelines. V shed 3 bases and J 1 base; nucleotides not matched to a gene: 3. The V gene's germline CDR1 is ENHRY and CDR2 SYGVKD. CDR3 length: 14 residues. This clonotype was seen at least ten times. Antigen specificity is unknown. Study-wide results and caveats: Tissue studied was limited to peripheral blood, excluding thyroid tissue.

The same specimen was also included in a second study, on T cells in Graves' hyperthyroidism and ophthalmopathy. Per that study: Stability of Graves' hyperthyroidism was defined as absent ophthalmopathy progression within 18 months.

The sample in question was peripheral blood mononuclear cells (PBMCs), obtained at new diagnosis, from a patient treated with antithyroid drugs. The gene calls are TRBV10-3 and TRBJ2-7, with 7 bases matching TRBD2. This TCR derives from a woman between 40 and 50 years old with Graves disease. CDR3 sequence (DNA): TGTGCCATCAGTGACGGGGGGAAATCCTACGAGCAGTACTTC. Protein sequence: CAISDGGKSYEQYF.